This TCR beta chain was found in a study of vaccination effects on CD4 cells after COVID-19. General study findings and limits: Infection- and vaccine-induced clones contracted markedly late after vaccination.

Expansion with viral peptide pools was applied to antigen-specific CD4+ T cells by the ViraFEST assay prior to sequencing. An approximately 10-day culture period preceded the isolation of CD4+ T cells. Among the vaccine recipients, none had a prior SARS-CoV-2 infection, and nucleocapsid antibodies were negative. Wells each received under 2.5 million PBMC, cultured with about 10 IU/ml IL-2 and about 9.3 ug/ml peptides. On both days 3 and 7, half of the culture medium was replaced with IL-2 medium. Assay: immunoSEQ multiplex PCR; the TCRdb copy retains only in-frame clones and omits some. The sample lists about 31,000 clones; about 66% were seen once. To note about this clone: Its antigen is unknown.

The clonotype was recovered from a human donor who received a COVID-19 vaccine. The sequenced sample was CD4+ T cells from PBMCs cultured with HCoV-229E spike peptides, obtained before COVID-19 vaccination.

In DNA form, the CDR3 reads TGTGCCAGCAGGTCAGGGGGGGCTAACTATGGCTACACCTTC. Translating it yields CASRSGGANYGYTF. The genes are TRBV28 and TRBJ1-2; TRBD1 aligns across 7 bases. Germline CDR1 MDHEN, CDR2 SYDVKM. V lost 6 bases and J lost 0; bases outside the gene matches: 4. CDR3 size: 14 residues.